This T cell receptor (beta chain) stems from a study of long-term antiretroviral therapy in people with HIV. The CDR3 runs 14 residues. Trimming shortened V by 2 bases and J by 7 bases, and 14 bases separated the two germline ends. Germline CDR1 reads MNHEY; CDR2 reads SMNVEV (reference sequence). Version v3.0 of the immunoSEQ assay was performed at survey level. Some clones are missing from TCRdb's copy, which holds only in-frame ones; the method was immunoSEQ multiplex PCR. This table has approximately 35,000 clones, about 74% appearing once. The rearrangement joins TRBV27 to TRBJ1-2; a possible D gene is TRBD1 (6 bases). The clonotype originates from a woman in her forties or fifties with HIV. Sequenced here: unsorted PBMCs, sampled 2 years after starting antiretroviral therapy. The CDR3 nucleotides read TGTGCCAGCAGTTTAAGCAGGGGAACCACTGGCTACACCTTC. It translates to CASSLSRGTTGYTF.